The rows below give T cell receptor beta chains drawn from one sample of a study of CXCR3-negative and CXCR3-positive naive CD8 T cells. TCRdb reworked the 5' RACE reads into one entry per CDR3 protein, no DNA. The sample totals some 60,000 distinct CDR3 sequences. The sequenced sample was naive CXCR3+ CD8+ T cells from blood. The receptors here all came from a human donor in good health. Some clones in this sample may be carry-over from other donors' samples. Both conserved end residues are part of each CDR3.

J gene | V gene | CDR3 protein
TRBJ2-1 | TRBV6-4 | CASSLTGNEQFF
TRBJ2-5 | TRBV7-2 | CASSLSLQETQYF
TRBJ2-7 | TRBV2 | CASSPPGTGYEQYF
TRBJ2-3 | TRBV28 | CASSKLAASTDTQYF
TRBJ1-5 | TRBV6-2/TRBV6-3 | CASRDLGQYSNQPQHF
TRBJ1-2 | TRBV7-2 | CASSKMGQNSNYGYTF
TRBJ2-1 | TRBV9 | CASSPTGGGKNEQFF
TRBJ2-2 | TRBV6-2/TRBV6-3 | CASSYSKDGNTGELFF
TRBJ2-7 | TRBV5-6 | CASSLEDSYEQYF
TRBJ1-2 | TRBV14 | CASSQIQTYGYTF
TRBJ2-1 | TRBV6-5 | CASSTPSHDGYNEQFF
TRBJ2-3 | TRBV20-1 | CSAELGRQGEIDTQYF
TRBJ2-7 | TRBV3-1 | CASSHPGTYEQYF
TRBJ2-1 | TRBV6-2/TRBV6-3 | CASSVLYNEQFF
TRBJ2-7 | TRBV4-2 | CASSQEISYEQYF
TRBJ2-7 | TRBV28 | CASSTSYEQYF
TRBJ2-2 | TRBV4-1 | CASSHPGQKNTGELFF
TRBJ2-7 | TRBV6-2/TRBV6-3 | CASSYFDRVGSEQYF
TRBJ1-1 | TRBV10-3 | CAISDPITGNTEAFF
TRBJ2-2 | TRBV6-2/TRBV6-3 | CASSYGTENTGELFF
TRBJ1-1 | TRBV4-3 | CASSQVSPNTEAFF
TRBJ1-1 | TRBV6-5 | CASSPTGAEAFF
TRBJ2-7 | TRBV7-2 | CASSSGTAHYEQYF
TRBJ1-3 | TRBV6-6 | CASSSPDRDLSGNTIYF
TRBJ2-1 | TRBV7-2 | CASSLSAGGPNEQFF
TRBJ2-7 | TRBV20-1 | CSARSVSSYEQYF
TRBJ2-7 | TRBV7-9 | CASRPPPEGIHYEQYF
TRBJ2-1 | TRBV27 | CASSLAGLGPEQFF
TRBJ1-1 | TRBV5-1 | CASSLDPGGGTEAFF
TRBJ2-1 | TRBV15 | CATSSPAQEQFF
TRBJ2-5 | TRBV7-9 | CASSPSGGYQETQYF
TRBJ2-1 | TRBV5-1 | CASSSAGEYNEQFF
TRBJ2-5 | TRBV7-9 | CASSLGSQETQYF
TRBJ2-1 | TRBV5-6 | CASSPSKSSGIDNEQFF
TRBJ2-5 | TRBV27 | CASSSTTQETQYF
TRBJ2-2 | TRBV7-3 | CASSQPGLVSGELFF
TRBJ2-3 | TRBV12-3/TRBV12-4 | CASQSSGGFSDTQYF